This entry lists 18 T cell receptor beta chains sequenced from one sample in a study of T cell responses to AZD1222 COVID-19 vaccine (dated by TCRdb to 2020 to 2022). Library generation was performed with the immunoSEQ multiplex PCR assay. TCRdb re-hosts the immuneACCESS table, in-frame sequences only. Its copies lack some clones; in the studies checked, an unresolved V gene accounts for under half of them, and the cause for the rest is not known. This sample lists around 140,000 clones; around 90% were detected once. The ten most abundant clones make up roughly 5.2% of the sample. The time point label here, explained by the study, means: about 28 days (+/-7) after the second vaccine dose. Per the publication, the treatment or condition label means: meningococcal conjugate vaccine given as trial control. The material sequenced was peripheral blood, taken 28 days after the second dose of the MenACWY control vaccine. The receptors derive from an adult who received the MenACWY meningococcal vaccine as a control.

The CDR3 sequence: CASRTNYEQYF. The DNA of the CDR3 is TGTGCCAGCCGGACAAACTACGAGCAGTACTTC. The chain joins TRBV18 to TRBJ2-7; a possible D gene is TRBD1 (5 bases). The CDR3 loop spans 11 amino acids. The germline CDR1 and CDR2 sequences are KGHSH and LQKENI. V was clipped by 8 bases and J by 3 bases, with 8 bases between them.

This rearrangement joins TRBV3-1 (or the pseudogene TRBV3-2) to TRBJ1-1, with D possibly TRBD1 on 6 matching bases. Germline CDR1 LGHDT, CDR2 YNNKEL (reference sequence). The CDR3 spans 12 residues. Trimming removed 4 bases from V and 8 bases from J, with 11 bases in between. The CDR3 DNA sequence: TGTGCCAGCAGCCGCCGAGACAGGGAAGCTTTCTTT. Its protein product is CASSRRDREAFF.

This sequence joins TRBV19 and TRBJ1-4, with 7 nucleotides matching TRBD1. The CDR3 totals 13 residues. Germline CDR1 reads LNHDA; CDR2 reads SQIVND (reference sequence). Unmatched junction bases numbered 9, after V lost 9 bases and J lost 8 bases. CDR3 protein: CASGDRAFEKLFF. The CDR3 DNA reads TGTGCCAGCGGTGACAGGGCATTCGAAAAACTGTTTTTT.

For the CDR3, the DNA is TGTGCCAGCAGCCTCCGGGCCGAAAGGGACACCATATATTTT. It yields the protein CASSLRAERDTIYF. The rearrangement joins TRBV7-9 to TRBJ1-3; D is uncertain. Germline V gene lookup returns CDR1 SEHNR and CDR2 FQNEAQ (reference sequence). This CDR3 region has 14 residues. The V and J ends lost 5 bases and 8 bases respectively, with 16 bases between them.

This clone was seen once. The CDR3 loop is CASSLLRQGTGNTIYF. As DNA, the CDR3 is TGTGCCAGCAGTTTATTGCGACAGGGGACTGGAAACACCATATATTTT. This rearrangement joins TRBV28 to TRBJ1-3; 8 nucleotides line up with TRBD1. Per the germline V gene, CDR1 is MDHEN and CDR2 is SYDVKM. V gave up 1 base and J gave up 2 bases; unmatched junction bases: 4. CDR3 length: 16 residues.

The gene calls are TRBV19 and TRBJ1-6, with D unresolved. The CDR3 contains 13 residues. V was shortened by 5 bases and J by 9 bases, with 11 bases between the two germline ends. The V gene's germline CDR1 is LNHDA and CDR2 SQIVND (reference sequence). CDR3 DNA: TGTGCCAGTAGTCCACGACGAGGTTCACCCCTCCACTTT. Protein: CASSPRRGSPLHF.

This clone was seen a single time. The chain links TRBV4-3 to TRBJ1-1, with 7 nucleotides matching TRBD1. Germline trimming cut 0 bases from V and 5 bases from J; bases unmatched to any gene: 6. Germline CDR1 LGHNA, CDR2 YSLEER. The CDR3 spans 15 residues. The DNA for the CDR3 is TGCGCCAGCAGCCAAGACCCGAGGGGGCTTACTGAAGCTTTCTTT. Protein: CASSQDPRGLTEAFF.

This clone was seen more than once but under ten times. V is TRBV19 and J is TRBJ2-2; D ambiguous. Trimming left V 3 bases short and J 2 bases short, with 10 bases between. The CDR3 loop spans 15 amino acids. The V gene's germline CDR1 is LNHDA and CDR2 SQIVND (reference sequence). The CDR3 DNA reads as TGTGCCAGTAGTATCCAAGGAGTAAACACCGGGGAGCTGTTTTTT. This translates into CASSIQGVNTGELFF.

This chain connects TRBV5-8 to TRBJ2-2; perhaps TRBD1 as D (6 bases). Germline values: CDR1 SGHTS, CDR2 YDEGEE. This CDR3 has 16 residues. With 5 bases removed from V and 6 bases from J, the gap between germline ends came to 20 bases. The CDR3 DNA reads TGTGCCAGCAGTCTCAGGGGAATACTTGGATCCGGGGAGCTGTTTTTT. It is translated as CASSLRGILGSGELFF.

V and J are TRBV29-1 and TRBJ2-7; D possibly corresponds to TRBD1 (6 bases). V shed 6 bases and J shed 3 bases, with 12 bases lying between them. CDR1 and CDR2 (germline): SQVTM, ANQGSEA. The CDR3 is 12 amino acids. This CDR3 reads CSVKTGFYEQYF. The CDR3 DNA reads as TGCAGCGTAAAAACAGGGTTCTACGAGCAGTACTTC.

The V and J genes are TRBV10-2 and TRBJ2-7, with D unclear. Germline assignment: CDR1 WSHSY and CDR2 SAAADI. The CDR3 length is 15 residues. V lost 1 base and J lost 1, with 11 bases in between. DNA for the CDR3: TGCGCCAGCAGTGAGTGGTCAACGATTTCCTACGAGCAGTACTTC. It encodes CASSEWSTISYEQYF.

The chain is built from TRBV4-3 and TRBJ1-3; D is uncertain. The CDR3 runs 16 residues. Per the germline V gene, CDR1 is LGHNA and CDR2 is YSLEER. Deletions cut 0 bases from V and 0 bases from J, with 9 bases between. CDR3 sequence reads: CASSQEWASSGNTIYF. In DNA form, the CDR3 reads TGCGCCAGCAGCCAAGAATGGGCCAGCTCTGGAAACACCATATATTTT.

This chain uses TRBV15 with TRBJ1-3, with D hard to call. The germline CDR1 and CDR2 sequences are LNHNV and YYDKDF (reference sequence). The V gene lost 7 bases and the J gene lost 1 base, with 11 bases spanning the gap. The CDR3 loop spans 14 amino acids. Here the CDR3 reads CATTKQKSGNTIYF. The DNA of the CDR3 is TGTGCCACCACCAAACAGAAATCTGGAAACACCATATATTTT. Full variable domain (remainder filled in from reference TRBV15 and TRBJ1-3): DAMVIQNPRYQVTQFGKPVTLSCSQTLNHNVMYWYQQKSSQAPKLLFHYYDKDFNNEADTPDNFQSRRPNTSFCFLDIRSPGLGDTAMYLCATTKQKSGNTIYFGEGSWLTVV.

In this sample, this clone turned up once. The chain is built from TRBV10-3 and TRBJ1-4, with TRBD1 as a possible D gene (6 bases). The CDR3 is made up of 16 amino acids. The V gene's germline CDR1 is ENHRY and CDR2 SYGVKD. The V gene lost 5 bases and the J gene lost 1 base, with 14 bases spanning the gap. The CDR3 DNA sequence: TGTGCCATCAGTAAACAGGGCCGGGGAACTAATGAAAAACTGTTTTTT. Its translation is CAISKQGRGTNEKLFF.

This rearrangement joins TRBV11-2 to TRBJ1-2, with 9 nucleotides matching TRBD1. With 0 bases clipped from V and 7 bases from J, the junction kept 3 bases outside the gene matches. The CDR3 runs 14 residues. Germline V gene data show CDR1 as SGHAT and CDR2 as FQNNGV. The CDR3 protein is CASSLEGQGSGYTF. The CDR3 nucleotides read TGTGCCAGCAGCTTAGAAGGACAGGGGAGTGGCTACACCTTC.

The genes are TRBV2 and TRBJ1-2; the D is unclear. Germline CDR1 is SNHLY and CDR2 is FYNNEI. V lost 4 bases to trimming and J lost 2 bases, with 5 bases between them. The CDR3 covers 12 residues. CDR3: CASSAENYGYTF. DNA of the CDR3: TGTGCCAGCAGTGCAGAGAACTATGGCTACACCTTC.

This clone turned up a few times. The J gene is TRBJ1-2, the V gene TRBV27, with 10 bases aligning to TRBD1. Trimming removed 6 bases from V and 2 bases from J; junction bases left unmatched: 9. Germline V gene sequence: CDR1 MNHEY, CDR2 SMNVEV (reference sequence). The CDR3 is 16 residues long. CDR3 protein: CASSPGGQGVNYGYTF. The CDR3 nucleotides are TGTGCCAGCAGCCCTGGCGGACAGGGGGTAAACTATGGCTACACCTTC.

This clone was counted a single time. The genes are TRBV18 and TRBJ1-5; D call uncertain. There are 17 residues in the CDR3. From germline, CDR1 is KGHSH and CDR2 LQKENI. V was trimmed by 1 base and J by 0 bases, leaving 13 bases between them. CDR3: CASSPLDPRDSNQPQHF. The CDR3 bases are TGTGCCAGCTCACCACTCGACCCGAGAGATAGCAATCAGCCCCAGCATTTT.